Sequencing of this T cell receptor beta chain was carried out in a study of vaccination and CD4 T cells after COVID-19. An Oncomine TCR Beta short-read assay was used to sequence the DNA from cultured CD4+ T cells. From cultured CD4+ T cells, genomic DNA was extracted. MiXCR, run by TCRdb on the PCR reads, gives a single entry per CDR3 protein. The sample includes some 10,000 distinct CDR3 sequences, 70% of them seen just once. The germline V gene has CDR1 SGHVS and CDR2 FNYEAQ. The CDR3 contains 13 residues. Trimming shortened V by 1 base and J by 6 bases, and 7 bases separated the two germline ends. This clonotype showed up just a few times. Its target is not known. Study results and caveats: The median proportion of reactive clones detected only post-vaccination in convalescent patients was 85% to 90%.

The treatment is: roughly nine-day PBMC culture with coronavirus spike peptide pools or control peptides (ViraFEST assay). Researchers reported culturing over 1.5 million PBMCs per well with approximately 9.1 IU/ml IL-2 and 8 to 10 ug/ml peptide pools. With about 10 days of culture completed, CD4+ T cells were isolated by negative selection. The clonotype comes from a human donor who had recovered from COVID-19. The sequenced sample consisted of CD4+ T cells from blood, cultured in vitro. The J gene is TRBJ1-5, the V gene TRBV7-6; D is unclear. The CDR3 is CASSLVAGQPQHF. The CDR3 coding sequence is TGTGCCAGCAGCTTAGTCGCAGGTCAGCCCCAGCATTTT.